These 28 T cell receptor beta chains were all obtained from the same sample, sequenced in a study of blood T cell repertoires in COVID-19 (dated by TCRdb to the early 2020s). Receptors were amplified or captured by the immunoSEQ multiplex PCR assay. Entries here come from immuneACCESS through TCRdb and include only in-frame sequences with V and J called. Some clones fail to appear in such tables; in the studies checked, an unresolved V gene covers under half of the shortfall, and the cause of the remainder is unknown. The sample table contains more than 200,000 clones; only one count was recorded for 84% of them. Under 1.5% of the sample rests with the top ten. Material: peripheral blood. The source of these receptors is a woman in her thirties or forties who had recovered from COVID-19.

CDR3 DNA sequence: TGTGCCAGCAGCCAAGCGGGTGGGGGGGGCACAGATACGCAGTATTTT. It yields the protein CASSQAGGGGTDTQYF. The V and J genes are TRBV3-1 (or the pseudogene TRBV3-2) and TRBJ2-3; 7 nucleotides line up with TRBD2. Per the germline V gene, CDR1 is LGHDT and CDR2 is YNNKEL (reference sequence). V shed 1 base and J 1 base; nucleotides not matched to a gene: 5. The CDR3 extends over 16 amino acids.

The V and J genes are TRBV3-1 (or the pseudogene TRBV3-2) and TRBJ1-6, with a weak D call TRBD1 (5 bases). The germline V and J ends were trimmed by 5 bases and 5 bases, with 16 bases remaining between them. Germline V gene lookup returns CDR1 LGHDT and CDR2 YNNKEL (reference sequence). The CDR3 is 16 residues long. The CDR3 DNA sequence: TGTGCCAGCAGCTATTTGGGTGGCAGGGATAATTCACCCCTCCACTTT. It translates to CASSYLGGRDNSPLHF.

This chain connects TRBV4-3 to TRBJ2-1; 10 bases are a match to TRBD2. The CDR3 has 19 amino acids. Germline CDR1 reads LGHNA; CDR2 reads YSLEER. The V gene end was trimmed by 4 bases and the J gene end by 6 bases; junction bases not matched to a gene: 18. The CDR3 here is CASSRYEVRGLAAVNEQFF. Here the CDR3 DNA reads TGCGCCAGCAGCCGTTACGAAGTACGAGGACTAGCGGCGGTCAATGAGCAGTTCTTC.

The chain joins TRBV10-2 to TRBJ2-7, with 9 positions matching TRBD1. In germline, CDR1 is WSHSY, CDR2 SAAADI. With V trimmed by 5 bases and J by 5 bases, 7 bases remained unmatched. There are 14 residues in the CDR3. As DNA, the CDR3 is TGCGCCAGCAGTCTCAACAGGGGGCTCAACGAGCAGTACTTC. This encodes CASSLNRGLNEQYF.

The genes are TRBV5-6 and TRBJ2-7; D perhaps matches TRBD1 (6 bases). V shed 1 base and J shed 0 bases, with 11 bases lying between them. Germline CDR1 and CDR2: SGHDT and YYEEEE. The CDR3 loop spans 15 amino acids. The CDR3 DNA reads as TGTGCCAGCAGCTTGCAGGGGTCTGGCTCCTACGAGCAGTACTTC. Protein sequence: CASSLQGSGSYEQYF.

For the CDR3, the DNA is TGCGCCAGCAGCCAAGGACAGACGTACGAGCAGTACTTC. This codes for CASSQGQTYEQYF. The chain employs TRBV4-3 and TRBJ2-7; possible D gene TRBD1, 5 bases. The germline V gene encodes CDR1 LGHNA and CDR2 YSLEER. This CDR3 region has 13 residues. Trimming pared 1 base from V and 4 bases from J, leaving 8 bases between.

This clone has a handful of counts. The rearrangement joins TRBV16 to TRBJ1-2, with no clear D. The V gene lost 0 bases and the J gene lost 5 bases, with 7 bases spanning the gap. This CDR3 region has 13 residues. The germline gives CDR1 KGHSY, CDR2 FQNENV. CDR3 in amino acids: CASSQSSNYGYTF. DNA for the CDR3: TGTGCCAGCAGCCAATCGAGCAATTATGGCTACACCTTC.

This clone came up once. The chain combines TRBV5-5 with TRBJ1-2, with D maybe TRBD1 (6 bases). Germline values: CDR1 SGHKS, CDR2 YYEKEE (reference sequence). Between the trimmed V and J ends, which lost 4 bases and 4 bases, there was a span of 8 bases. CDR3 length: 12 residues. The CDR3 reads CASSLDSYGYTF. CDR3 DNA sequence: TGTGCCAGCAGCCTGGACAGCTATGGCTACACCTTC.

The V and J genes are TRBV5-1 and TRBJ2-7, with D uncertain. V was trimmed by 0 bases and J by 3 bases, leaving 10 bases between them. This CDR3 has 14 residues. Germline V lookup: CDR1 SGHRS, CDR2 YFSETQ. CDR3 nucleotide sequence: TGCGCCAGCAGCTTGGGGAGTTTACTCTACGAGCAGTACTTC. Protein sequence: CASSLGSLLYEQYF.

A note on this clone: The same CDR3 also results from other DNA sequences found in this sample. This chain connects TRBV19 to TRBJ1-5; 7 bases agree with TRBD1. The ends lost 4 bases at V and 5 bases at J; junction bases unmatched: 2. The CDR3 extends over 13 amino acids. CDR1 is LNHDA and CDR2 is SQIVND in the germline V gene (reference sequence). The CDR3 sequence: CASSTQGDQPQHF. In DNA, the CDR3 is TGTGCCAGTAGTACGCAGGGGGATCAGCCCCAGCATTTT. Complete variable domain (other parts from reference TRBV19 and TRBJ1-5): DGGITQSPKYLFRKEGQNVTLSCEQNLNHDAMYWYRQDPGQGLRLIYYSQIVNDFQKGDIAEGYSVSREKKESFPLTVTSAQKNPTAFYLCASSTQGDQPQHFGDGTRLSIL.

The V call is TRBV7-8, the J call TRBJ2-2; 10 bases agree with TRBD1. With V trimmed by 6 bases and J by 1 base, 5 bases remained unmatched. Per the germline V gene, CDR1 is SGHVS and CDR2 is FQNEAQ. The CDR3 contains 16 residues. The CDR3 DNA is TGTGCCAGCAGGGGACAGGGGTCCGTGAACACCGGGGAGCTGTTTTTT. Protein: CASRGQGSVNTGELFF. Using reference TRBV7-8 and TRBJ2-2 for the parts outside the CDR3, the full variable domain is GAGVSQSPRYKVAKRGQDVALRCDPISGHVSLFWYQQALGQGPEFLTYFQNEAQLDKSGLPSDRFFAERPEGSVSTLKIQRTQQEDSAVYLCASRGQGSVNTGELFFGEGSRLTVL.

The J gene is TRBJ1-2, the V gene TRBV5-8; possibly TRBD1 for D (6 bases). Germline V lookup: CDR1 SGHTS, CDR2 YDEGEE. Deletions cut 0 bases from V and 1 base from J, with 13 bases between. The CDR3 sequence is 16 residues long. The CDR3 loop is CASSLAGTLVNYGYTF. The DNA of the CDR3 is TGTGCCAGCAGCTTGGCCGGGACACTAGTTAACTATGGCTACACCTTC.

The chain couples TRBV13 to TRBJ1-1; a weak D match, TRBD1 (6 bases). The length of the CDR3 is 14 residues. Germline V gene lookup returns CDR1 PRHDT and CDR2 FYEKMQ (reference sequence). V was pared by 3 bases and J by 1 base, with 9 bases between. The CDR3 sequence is CASSFQGSNTEAFF. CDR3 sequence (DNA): TGTGCCAGCAGCTTTCAGGGGTCGAACACTGAAGCTTTCTTT. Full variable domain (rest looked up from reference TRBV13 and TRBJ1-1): AAGVIQSPRHLIKEKRETATLKCYPIPRHDTVYWYQQGPGQDPQFLISFYEKMQSDKGSIPDRFSAQQFSDYHSELNMSSLELGDSALYFCASSFQGSNTEAFFGQGTRLTVV.

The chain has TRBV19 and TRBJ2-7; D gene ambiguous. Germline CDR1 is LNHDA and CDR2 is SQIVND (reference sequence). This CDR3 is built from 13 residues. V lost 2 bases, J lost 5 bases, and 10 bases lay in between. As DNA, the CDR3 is TGTGCCAGTAGTATACCCAGTGGTGACGAGCAGTACTTC. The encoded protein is CASSIPSGDEQYF.

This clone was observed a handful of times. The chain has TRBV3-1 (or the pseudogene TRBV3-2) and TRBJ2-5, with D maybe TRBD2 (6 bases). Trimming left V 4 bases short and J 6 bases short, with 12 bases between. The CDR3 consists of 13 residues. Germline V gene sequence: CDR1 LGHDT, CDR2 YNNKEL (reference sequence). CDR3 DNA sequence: TGTGCCAGCAGCCTGGAGGGAGTGCAGACCCAGTACTTC. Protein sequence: CASSLEGVQTQYF.

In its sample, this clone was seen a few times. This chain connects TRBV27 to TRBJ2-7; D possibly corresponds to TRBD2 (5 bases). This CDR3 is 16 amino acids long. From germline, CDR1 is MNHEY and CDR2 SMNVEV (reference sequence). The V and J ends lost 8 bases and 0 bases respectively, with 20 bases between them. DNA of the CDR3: TGTGCCAGCGCCGGGGTTTCGGAACCCTACTCCTACGAGCAGTACTTC. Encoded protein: CASAGVSEPYSYEQYF.

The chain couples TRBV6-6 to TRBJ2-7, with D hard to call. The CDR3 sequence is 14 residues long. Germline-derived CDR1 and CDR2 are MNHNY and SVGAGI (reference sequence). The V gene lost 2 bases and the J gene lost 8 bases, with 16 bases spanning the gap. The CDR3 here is CASSYEERVIKQYF. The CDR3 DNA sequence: TGTGCCAGCAGTTACGAAGAGCGAGTCATCAAGCAGTACTTC.

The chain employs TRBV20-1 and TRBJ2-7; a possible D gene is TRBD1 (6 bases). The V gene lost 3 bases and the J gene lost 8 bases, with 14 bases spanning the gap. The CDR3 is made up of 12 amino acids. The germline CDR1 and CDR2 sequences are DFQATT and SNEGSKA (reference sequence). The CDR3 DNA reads TGCAGTGCTAGTAAGGCAGGGACACAGCAGTACTTC. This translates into CSASKAGTQQYF.

The CDR3 region has the DNA TGTGCCAGTGGCAGGGGCAGGGCTTCGGGATACACCTTTGGGGATACGCAGTATTTT. Translating gives CASGRGRASGYTFGDTQYF. The chain couples TRBV19 to TRBJ2-3, with a weak D call TRBD1 (6 bases). The CDR3 spans 19 residues. Trimming removed 8 bases from V and 6 bases from J, with 33 bases in between. Germline-derived CDR1 and CDR2 are LNHDA and SQIVND (reference sequence).

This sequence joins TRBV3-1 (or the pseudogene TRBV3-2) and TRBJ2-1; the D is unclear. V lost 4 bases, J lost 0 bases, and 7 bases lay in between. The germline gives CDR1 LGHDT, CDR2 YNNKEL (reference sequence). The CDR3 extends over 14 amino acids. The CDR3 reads CASSPSSSYNEQFF. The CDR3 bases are TGTGCCAGCAGCCCAAGTAGCTCCTACAATGAGCAGTTCTTC.

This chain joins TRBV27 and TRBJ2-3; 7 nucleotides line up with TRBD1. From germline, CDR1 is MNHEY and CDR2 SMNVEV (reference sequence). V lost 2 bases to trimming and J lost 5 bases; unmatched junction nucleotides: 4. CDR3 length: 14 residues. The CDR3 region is CASSLGQEVDTQYF. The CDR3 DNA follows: TGTGCCAGCAGTTTAGGACAGGAGGTAGATACGCAGTATTTT.

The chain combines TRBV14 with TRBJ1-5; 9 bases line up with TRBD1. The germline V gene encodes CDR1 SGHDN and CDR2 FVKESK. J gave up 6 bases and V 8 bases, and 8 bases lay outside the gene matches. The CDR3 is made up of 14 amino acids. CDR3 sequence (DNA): TGTGCCAGCCATGGGACAGGGCGCAGTCAGCCCCAGCATTTT. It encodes CASHGTGRSQPQHF.

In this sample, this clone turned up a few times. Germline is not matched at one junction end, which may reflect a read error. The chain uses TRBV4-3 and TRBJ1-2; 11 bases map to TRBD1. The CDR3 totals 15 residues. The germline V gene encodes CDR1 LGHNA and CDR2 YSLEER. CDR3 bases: TGCGCCAGCAGCCAAGGTGAAGGACAGGGGGCGTCGCGGGCCTTC. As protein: CASSQGEGQGASRAF.

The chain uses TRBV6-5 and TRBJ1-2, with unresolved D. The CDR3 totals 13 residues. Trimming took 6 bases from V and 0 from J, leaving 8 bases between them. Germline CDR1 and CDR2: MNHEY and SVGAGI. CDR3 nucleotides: TGTGCCAGCAGCAACAGACCTAACTATGGCTACACCTTC. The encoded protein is CASSNRPNYGYTF.

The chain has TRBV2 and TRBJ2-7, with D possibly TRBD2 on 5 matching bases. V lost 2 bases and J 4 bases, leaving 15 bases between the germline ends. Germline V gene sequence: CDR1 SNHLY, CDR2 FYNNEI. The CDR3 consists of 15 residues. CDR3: CASSEMGIEGYEQYF. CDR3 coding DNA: TGTGCCAGCAGTGAAATGGGAATAGAGGGATACGAGCAGTACTTC.

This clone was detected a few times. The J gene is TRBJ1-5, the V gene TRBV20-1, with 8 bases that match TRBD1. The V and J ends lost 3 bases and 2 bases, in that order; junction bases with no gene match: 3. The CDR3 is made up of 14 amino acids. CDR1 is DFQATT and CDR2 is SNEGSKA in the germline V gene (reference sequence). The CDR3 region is CSASSQGGNQPQHF. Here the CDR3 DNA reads TGCAGTGCTAGTTCACAGGGGGGCAATCAGCCCCAGCATTTT.

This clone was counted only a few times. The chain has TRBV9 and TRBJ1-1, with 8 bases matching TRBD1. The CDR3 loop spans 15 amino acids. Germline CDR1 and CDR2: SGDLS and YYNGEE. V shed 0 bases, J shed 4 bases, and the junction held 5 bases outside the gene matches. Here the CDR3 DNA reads TGTGCCAGCAGCGTAGGGGACAGGCGGACCACTGAAGCTTTCTTT. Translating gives CASSVGDRRTTEAFF.

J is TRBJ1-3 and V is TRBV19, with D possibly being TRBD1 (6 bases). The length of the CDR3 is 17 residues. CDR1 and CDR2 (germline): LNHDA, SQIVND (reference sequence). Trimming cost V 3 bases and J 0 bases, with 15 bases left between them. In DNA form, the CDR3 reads TGTGCCAGTAGTATGGACAGTTCTGGCTTCTCTGGAAACACCATATATTTT. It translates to CASSMDSSGFSGNTIYF.